This T cell receptor (beta chain) was documented in a study of control samples from healthy donors and cancer patients (dated by TCRdb to the early 2020s). The library was obtained by the immunoSEQ multiplex PCR assay. TCRdb retrieved this table from immuneACCESS and kept in-frame rearrangements only. Not all clones are present; in checked studies, unresolved V genes account for under half, and no reason is known for the remainder. The sample yields around 79,000 clones; roughly 93% were counted once. The top ten hold roughly 1.2% of the sample. On this clone: The antigen this receptor binds is unknown. Qualities for individual bases were not recorded, and no much larger clone is one base off.

Counted from cysteine to phenylalanine, this CDR3 has 13 amino acids. Left in the record is the CDR3 DNA by itself, 39 bases read in frame from the first base. V loses 3 bases of germline sequence and J loses 0 bases, and the interval between the two ends is 3 bases. CDR1 and CDR2, looked up from the germline V gene, are SGHAT and FQNNGV. The V gene is TRBV11-2 and the J gene is TRBJ1-3, with the D gene too uncertain to name. The sample comprised PBMCs. This TCR derives from a woman aged 40 to 50 with lung cancer. Here is the DNA: TGTGCCAGCAGCTTCCTCTCTGGAAACACCATATATTTT. This gives the protein CASSFLSGNTIYF.